The subject of this entry is one T cell receptor beta chain. As yet, its antigen is unknown. The data originate from a study of beta chain features in type 1 diabetes. Germline V gives CDR1 GTSNPN, CDR2 SVGIG (reference sequence). Trimming cost V 8 bases and J 1 base, with 5 bases left between them. This CDR3 contains 10 residues. Expressed TCRB transcripts were sequenced because the entire RNA isolate underwent reverse transcription. Produced via immunoSEQ multiplex PCR; TCRdb's table is partial and in-frame only. The data hold about 230,000 clones, with roughly 16% observed a single time. The study's findings and limits: Significant though moderate, a shortening of TCRB CDR3s appeared in all four CD4+ subsets of Type 1 diabetes patients.

In total, each donor contributed a single heparinised blood draw that averaged roughly 110 mL. CD45RO/CCR7/CD25/CD127/CD95/CD27 staining was used to isolate CD4+ naive, central memory, regulatory and stem cell-like memory cells by sorting. Material for sequencing was naive CD4+ T cells from blood. The chain joins TRBV30 to TRBJ1-1, with D unclear. This sequence originates from a man aged 30-40 years with type 1 diabetes. The CDR3 spells CAAGNTEAFF. The CDR3 nucleotides are TGTGCCGCGGGGAACACTGAAGCTTTCTTT.